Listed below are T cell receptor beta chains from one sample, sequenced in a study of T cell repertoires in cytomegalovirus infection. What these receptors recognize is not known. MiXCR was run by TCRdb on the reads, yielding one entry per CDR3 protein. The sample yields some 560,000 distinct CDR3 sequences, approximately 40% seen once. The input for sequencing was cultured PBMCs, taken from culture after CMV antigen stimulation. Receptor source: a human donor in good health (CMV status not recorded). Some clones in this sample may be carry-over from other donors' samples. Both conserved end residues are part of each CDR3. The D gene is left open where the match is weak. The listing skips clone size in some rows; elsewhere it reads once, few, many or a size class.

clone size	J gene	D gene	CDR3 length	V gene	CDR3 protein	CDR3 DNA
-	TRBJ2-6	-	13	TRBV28	CASQISGANVLTF	TGTGCCAGCCAGATCTCTGGGGCCAACGTCCTGACTTTC
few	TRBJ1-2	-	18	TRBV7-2	CASSLTGSRGGVDYGYTF	TGTGCCAGCAGCTTAACAGGGTCGAGGGGGGGGGTAGACTATGGCTACACCTTC
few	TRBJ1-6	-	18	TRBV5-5	CASSLAPGGIFYNSPLHF	TGTGCCAGCAGCTTGGCCCCGGGGGGCATTTTCTATAATTCACCCCTCCACTTT
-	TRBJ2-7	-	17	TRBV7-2	CASSLARRRGATYEQYF	TGTGCCAGCAGCTTAGCCCGTCGGCGGGGTGCGACCTACGAGCAGTACTTC
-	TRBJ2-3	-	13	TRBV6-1	CASNPAATDTQYF	TGTGCCAGCAATCCGGCAGCAACAGATACGCAGTATTTT
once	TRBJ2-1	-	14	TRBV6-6	CASRGQSSYNEQFF	TGTGCCAGCAGAGGTCAGAGCTCCTACAATGAGCAGTTCTTC
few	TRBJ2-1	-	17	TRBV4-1	CASSQTGRVIAYNEQFF	TGCGCCAGCAGCCAAACCGGCAGGGTCATAGCCTACAATGAGCAGTTCTTC
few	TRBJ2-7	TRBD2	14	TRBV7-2	CASSPGLAIDEQYF	TGTGCCAGCAGCCCGGGACTAGCGATCGACGAGCAGTACTTC
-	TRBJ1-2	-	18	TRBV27	CASSPKIGGGGKYYGYTF	TGTGCCAGCAGTCCCAAAATTGGGGGCGGGGGGAAATACTATGGCTACACCTTC
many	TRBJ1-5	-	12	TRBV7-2	CASSFQDQPQHF	TGTGCCAGCAGCTTCCAAGATCAGCCCCAGCATTTT
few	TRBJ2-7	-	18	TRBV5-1	CASSLARTSLPGSYEQYF	TGCGCCAGCAGCTTGGCCAGGACATCCCTGCCGGGTTCCTACGAGCAGTACTTC
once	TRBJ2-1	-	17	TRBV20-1	CSARDLYSTRSYNEQFF	TGCAGTGCTAGAGATCTTTATTCGACAAGGAGCTACAATGAGCAGTTCTTC
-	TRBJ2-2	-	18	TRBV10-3	CAISAREGGARFTGELFF	TGTGCCATCAGTGCCCGCGAGGGGGGGGCTCGATTCACCGGGGAGCTGTTTTTT
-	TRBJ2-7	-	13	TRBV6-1	CASSQGNGYEQYF	TGTGCCAGCAGTCAAGGGAACGGCTACGAGCAGTACTTC
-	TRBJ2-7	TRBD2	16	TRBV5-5	CASSPRGGRTSYEQYF	TGTGCCAGCAGCCCCCGGGGAGGGAGGACCTCCTACGAGCAGTACTTC
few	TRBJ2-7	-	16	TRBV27	CASSLSFGVRSYEQYF	TGTGCCAGCAGTTTATCGTTCGGGGTAAGATCCTACGAGCAGTACTTC
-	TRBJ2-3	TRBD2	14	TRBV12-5	CASESGEDTDTQYF	TGTGCTAGTGAGAGCGGGGAAGACACAGATACGCAGTATTTT
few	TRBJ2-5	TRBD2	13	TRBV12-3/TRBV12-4	CASSRTSPETQYF	TGTGCCAGCAGCCGGACTAGCCCAGAGACCCAGTACTTC
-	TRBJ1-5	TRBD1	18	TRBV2	CASSESSHRGRGREPQHF	TGTGCCAGCAGTGAAAGTAGTCACCGGGGGAGGGGGCGGGAGCCCCAGCATTTT
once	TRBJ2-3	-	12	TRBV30	CASQRGADTQYF	TGTGCCTCGCAGAGGGGGGCAGATACGCAGTATTTT
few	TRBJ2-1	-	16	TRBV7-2	CASSLAAGSSYNEQFF	TGTGCCAGCAGCTTAGCGGCCGGCAGCTCCTACAATGAGCAGTTCTTC
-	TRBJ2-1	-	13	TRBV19	CASSTRTYNEQFF	TGTGCCAGTAGTACCAGGACCTACAATGAGCAGTTCTTC
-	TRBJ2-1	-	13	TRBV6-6	CASTGSTYNEQFF	TGTGCCAGCACGGGCAGCACCTACAATGAGCAGTTCTTC
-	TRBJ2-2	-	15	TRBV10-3	CAIRPGLLNTGELFF	TGTGCCATCAGGCCCGGACTACTTAACACCGGGGAGCTGTTTTTT
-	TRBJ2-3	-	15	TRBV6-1	CASIRYLSTPDTQYF	TGTGCCAGCATCAGATACCTCTCCACCCCAGATACGCAGTATTTT
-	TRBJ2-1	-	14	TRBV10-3	CAISVLGGHNEQFF	TGTGCCATCAGTGTTCTCGGGGGCCACAATGAGCAGTTCTTC
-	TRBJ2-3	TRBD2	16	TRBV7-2	CASSFVASTGGDTQYF	TGTGCCAGCAGCTTCGTCGCCTCTACGGGAGGAGATACGCAGTATTTT
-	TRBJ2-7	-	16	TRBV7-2	CASSSQAGNGFGEQYF	TGTGCCAGCAGCTCCCAGGCGGGGAACGGGTTTGGCGAGCAGTACTTC
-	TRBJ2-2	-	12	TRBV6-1	CGNSGSTGELFF	TGTGGCAACTCCGGGTCCACCGGGGAGCTGTTTTTT
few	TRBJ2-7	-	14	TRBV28	CASSGPRSDYEQYF	TGTGCCAGCAGCGGCCCGAGGTCCGACTACGAGCAGTACTTC
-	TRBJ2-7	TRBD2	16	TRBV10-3	CAISGGLAGSSYEQYF	TGTGCCATCAGTGGGGGACTAGCGGGGAGCTCCTACGAGCAGTACTTC
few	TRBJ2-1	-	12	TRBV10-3	CAIRTYLNEQFF	TGTGCCATCAGGACCTATTTGAATGAGCAGTTCTTC
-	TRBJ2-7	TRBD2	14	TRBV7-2	CASSVAGGVYEQYF	TGTGCCAGCAGCGTAGCGGGGGGTGTGTACGAGCAGTACTTC
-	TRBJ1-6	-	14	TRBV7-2	CAGSLGGNYSPLHF	TGTGCCGGCAGCTTAGGAGGCAATTATTCACCCCTCCACTTT